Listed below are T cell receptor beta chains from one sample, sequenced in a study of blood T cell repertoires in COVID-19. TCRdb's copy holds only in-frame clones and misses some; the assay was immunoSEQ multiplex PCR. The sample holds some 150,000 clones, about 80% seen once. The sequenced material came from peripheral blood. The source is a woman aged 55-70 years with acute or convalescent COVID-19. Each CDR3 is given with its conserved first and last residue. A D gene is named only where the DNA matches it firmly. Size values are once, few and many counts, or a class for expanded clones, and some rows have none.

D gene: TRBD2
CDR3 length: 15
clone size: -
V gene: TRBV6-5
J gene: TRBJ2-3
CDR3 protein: CASRSGGTGTDTQYF
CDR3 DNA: TGTGCCAGCAGGTCGGGGGGGACTGGCACAGATACGCAGTATTTT

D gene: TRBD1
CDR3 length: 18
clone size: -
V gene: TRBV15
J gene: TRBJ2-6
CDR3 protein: CATSRAGQGLGGANVLTF
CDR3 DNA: TGTGCCACCAGCAGGGCGGGACAGGGCCTCGGGGGGGCCAACGTCCTGACTTTC

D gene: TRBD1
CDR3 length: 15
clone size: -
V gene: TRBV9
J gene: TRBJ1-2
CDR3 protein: CASSVGSGQQYGYTF
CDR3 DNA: TGTGCCAGCAGCGTAGGTTCGGGACAGCAATATGGCTACACCTTC

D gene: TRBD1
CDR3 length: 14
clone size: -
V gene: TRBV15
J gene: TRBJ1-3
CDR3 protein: CATSRGQAGNTIYF
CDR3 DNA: TGTGCCACCAGCAGGGGACAGGCTGGAAACACCATATATTTT

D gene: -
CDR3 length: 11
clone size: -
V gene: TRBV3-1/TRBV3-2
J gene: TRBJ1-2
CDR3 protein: CASSQSYGYTF
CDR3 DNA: TGTGCCAGCAGCCAATCTTATGGCTACACCTTC

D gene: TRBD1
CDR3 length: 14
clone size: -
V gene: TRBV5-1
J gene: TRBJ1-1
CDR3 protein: CASSYRGQDTEAFF
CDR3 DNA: TGCGCCAGCAGCTACAGGGGGCAAGACACTGAAGCTTTCTTT

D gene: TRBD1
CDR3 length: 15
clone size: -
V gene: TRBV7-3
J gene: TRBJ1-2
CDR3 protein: CASSSMTGLTSDYTF
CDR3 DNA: TGTGCCAGCAGCTCCATGACAGGGTTAACTTCGGACTACACCTTC

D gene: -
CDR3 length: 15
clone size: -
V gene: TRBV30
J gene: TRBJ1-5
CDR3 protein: CAWTTGALGNQPQHF
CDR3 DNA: TGTGCCTGGACGACGGGTGCACTTGGCAATCAGCCCCAGCATTTT

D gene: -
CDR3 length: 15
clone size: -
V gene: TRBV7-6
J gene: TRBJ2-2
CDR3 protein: CASSLEAGYTGELFF
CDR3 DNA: TGTGCCAGCAGCTTAGAGGCAGGGTACACCGGGGAGCTGTTTTTT

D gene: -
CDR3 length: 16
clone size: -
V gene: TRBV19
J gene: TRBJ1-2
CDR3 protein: CASSGVGGRIYYGYTF
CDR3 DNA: TGTGCCAGTAGCGGGGTCGGGGGGCGTATCTACTATGGCTACACCTTC

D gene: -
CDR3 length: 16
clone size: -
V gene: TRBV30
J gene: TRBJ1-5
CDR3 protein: CAWSVARGGLYQPQHF
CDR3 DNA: TGTGCCTGGAGTGTAGCGCGCGGGGGCTTGTATCAGCCCCAGCATTTT

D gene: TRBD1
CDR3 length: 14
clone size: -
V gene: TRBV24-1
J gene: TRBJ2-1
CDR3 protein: CATSDTTGSNEQFF
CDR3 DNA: TGTGCCACCAGTGATACGACAGGGAGCAATGAGCAGTTCTTC

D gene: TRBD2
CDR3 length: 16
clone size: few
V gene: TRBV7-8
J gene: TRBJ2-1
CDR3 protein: CASSPRLAGGLNEQFF
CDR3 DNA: TGTGCCAGCAGCCCAAGACTAGCGGGGGGATTGAATGAGCAGTTCTTC

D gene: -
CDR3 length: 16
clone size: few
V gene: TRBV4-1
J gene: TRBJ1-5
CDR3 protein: CASSQEGVGRGQPQHF
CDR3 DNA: TGCGCCAGCAGCCAAGAAGGAGTGGGGCGAGGACAGCCCCAGCATTTT

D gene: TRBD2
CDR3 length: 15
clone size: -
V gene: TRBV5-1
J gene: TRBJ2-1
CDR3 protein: CASSRSSGGAWEQFF
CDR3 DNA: TGCGCCAGCAGCAGGTCTAGCGGGGGGGCCTGGGAGCAGTTCTTC

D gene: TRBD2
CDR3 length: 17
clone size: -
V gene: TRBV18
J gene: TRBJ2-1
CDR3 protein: CASSPRTSGGSYNEQFF
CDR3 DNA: TGTGCCAGCTCACCCCGGACTAGCGGGGGCTCCTACAATGAGCAGTTCTTC

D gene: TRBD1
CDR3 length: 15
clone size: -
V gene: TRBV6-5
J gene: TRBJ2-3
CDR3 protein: CASSLGGQGADTQYF
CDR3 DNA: TGTGCCAGCAGCCTTGGGGGACAGGGGGCAGATACGCAGTATTTT

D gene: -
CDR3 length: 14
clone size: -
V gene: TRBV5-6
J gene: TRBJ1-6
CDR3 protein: CASSLGTRVSPLHF
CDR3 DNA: TGTGCCAGCAGCTTGGGGACGCGGGTTTCACCCCTCCACTTT

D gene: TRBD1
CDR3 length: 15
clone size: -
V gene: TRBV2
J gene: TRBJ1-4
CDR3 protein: CASAKSRGGDEKLFF
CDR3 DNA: TGTGCCAGCGCAAAGAGTAGAGGGGGCGATGAAAAACTGTTTTTT

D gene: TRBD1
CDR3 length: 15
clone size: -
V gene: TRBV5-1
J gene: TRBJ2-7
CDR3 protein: CASTELGTDLSEQYF
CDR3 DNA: TGCGCCAGCACCGAACTGGGGACAGACCTCTCCGAGCAGTACTTC

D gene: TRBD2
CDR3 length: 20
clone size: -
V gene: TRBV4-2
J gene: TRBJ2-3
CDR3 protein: CASSQGSTSGGADGTDTQYF
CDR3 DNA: TGTGCCAGCAGCCAAGGATCGACTAGCGGGGGGGCCGATGGGACAGATACGCAGTATTTT

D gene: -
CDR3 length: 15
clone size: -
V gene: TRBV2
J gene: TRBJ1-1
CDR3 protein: CASSEGGRAILRAFF
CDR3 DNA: TGTGCCAGCAGTGAAGGAGGCAGGGCAATATTAAGAGCTTTCTTT

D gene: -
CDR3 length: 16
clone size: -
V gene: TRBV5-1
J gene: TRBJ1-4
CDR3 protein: CASSPDGRVANEKLFF
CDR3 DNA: TGCGCCAGCAGCCCGGATGGGAGGGTGGCTAATGAAAAACTGTTTTTT

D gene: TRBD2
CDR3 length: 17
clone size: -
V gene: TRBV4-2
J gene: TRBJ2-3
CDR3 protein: CASSQKIGTSLTDTQYF
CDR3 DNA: TGTGCCAGCAGCCAAAAGATTGGGACTAGCCTCACAGATACGCAGTATTTT

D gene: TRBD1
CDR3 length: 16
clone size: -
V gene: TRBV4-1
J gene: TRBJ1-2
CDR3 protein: CASSQVREGAVYGYTF
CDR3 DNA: TGCGCCAGCAGCCAAGTTAGAGAGGGGGCGGTCTATGGCTACACCTTC

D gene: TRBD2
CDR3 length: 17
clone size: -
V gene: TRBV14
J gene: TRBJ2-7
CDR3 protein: CASSQDWGTSGGHPQYF
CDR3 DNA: TGTGCCAGCAGCCAAGATTGGGGGACTAGCGGGGGTCATCCACAGTACTTC

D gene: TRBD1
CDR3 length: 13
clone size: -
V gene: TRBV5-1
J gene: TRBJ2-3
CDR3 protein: CASGRQGGDTQYF
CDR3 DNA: TGCGCCAGCGGAAGACAGGGGGGAGATACGCAGTATTTT

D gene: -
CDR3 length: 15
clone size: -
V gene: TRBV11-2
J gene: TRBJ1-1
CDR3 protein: CASSLLGGLDTEAFF
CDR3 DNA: TGTGCCAGCAGCCTCCTGGGGGGGTTGGACACTGAAGCTTTCTTT

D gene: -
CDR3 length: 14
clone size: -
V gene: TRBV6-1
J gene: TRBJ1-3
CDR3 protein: CASSEVSSGNTIYF
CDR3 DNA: TGTGCCAGCAGTGAGGTCAGCTCTGGAAACACCATATATTTT

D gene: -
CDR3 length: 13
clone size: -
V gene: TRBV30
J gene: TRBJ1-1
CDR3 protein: CALELQGNTEAFF
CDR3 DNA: TGTGCCTTGGAATTACAGGGGAACACTGAAGCTTTCTTT

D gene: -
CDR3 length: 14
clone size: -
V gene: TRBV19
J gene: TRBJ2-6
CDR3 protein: CASSQGSGANVLTF
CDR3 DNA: TGTGCCAGTAGTCAGGGCTCTGGGGCCAACGTCCTGACTTTC

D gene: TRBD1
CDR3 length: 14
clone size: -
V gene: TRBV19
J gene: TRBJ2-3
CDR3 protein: CAIGSRGRTDTQYF
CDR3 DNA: TGTGCCATCGGCAGCAGGGGGCGCACAGATACGCAGTATTTT

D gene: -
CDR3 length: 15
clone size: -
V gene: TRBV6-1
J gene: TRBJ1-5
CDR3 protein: CASSEARRGNQPQHF
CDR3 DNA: TGTGCCAGCAGTGAAGCCCGACGGGGGAATCAGCCCCAGCATTTT

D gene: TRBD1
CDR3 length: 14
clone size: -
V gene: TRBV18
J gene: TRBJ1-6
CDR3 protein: CASSPDRSNSPLHF
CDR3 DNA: TGTGCCAGCTCACCGGACAGGTCTAATTCACCCCTCCACTTT

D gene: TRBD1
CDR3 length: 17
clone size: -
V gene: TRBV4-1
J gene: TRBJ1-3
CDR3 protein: CASSQPGQVISGNTIYF
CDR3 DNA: TGCGCCAGCAGCCAGCCGGGACAGGTCATCTCTGGAAACACCATATATTTT

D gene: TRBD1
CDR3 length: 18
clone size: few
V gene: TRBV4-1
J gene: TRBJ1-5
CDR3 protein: CASSQDPTGQGGNQPQHF
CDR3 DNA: TGCGCCAGCAGCCAAGACCCGACGGGACAGGGTGGCAATCAGCCCCAGCATTTT

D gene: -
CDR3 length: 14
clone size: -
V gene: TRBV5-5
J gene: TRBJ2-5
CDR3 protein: CASSFGDSVETQYF
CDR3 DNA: TGTGCCAGCAGCTTCGGGGACTCTGTGGAGACCCAGTACTTC

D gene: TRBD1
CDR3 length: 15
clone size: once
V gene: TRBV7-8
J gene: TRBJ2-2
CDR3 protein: CASSLQGAPRGELFF
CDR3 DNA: TGTGCCAGCAGCTTGCAGGGGGCCCCAAGGGGGGAGCTGTTTTTT

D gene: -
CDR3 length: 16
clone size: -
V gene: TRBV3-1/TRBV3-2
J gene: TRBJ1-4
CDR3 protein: CASSQDIGATNEKLFF
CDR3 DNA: TGTGCCAGCAGCCAAGATATAGGGGCAACTAATGAAAAACTGTTTTTT

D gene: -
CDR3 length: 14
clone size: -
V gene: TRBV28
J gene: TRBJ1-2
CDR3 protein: CASSLVNRAYGYTF
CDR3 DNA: TGTGCCAGCAGTTTGGTGAACAGGGCCTATGGCTACACCTTC